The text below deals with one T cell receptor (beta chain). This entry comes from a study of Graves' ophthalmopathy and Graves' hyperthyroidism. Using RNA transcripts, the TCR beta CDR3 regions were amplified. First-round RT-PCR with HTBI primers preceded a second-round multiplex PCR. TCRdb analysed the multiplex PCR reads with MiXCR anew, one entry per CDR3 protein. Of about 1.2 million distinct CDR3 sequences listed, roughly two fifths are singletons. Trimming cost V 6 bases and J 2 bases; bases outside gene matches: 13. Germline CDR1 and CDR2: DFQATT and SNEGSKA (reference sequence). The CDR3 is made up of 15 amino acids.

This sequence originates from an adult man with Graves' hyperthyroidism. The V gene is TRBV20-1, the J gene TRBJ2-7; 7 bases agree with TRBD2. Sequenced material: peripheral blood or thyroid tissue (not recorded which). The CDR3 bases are TGCAGTGCATATTCGACGGGGGGTACCGCCTACGAGCAGTACTTC. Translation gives CSAYSTGGTAYEQYF.